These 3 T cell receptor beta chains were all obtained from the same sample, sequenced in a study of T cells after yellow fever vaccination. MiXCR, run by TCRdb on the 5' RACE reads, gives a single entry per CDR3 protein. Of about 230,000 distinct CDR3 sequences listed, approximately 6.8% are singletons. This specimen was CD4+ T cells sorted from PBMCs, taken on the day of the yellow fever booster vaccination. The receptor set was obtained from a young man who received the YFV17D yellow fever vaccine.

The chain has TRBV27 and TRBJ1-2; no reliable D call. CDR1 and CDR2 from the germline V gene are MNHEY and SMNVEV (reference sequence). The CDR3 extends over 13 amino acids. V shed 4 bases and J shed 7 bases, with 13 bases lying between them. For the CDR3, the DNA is TGTGCCAGCAGTTCGACCAGAGCCGGTGGCTACACCTTC. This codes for CASSSTRAGGYTF.

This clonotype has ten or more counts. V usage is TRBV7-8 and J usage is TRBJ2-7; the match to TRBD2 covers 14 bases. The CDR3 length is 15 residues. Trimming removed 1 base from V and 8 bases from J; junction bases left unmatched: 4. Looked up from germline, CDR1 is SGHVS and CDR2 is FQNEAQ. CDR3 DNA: TGTGCCAGCAGCTTAGAGGGACTAGCGGGAGAAAAGCAGTACTTC. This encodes CASSLEGLAGEKQYF. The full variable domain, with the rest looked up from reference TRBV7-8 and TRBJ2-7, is GAGVSQSPRYKVAKRGQDVALRCDPISGHVSLFWYQQALGQGPEFLTYFQNEAQLDKSGLPSDRFFAERPEGSVSTLKIQRTQQEDSAVYLCASSLEGLAGEKQYFGPGTRLTVT.

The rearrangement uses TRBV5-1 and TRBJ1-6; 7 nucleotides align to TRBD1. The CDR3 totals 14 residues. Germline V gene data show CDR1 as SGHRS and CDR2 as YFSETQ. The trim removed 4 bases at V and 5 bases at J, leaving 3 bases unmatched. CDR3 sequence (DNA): TGCGCCAGCAGCAGGCAGGGGGATAATTCACCCCTCCACTTT. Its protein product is CASSRQGDNSPLHF. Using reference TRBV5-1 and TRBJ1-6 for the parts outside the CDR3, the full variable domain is KAGVTQTPRYLIKTRGQQVTLSCSPISGHRSVSWYQQTPGQGLQFLFEYFSETQRNKGNFPGRFSGRQFSNSRSEMNVSTLELGDSALYLCASSRQGDNSPLHFGNGTRLTVT.